The clone carrying this T cell receptor beta chain appeared many times. The antigen is not known. 5'RACE primed from the constant segment yielded TCR alpha and TCR beta cDNA libraries bearing sample barcodes and UMIs. TCRdb redid the calling of the 5' RACE reads with MiXCR, one entry per CDR3 protein. The sample carries approximately 60,000 distinct CDR3 sequences, over 8.5% recorded once. Germline values: CDR1 DFQATT, CDR2 SNEGSKA (reference sequence). With 3 bases removed from V and 5 bases from J, the gap between germline ends came to 17 bases. CDR3 length equals 14 residues. The data were obtained in a study of T-cell memory formation after mild COVID-19. Across the study: Clusters of TCRs were largely donor specific. Study observations and caveats: Prior to infection, memory already included some responding clones, suggesting cross-reactive memory joined. Clones that contracted clustered mainly in CM and EM if CD4+ and in EMRA if CD8+.

This clonotype was obtained from a man between 18 and 29 years old who had mild COVID-19 (a few samples of this study predate the infection). Cell type and time point are not known. Sequenced input: PBMCs or a T cell subset sorted from them (not recorded which). The chain recombines TRBV20-1 with TRBJ2-7, with D perhaps being TRBD1 or TRBD2 (6 bases each). CDR3 nucleotides: TGCAGTGCTAGTGTCGAAAGGGGGGCCCACGAGCAGTACTTC. This codes for CSASVERGAHEQYF.